Below, 6 T cell receptor beta chains from the same sample are listed, as sequenced in a study of T cells in women clearing cervical HPV infection. Clones were sequenced by immunoSEQ multiplex PCR, and TCRdb holds only the in-frame ones, with some missing. The sample's table shows about 22,000 clones. What was sequenced was blood buffy coat. These receptor sequences come from a woman aged 18 to 75 with a cervical HPV16 infection that either progressed to CIN3+ or cleared (not recorded which).

For this clone: Read coverage stops 3 residues before the CDR3 terminus; the germline J gene supplies the remainder. The J gene is TRBJ2-7, the V gene TRBV7-9, with D maybe TRBD1 (8 bases). CDR1 and CDR2 (germline): SEHNR, FQNEAQ (reference sequence). The CDR3 is 13 amino acids. Trimming cost V 6 bases and J 6 bases, with 15 bases left between them. The CDR3 bases that were read are TGTGCCAGCAGTCCGACAGGGGAGGGCGAG. This sequence encodes CASSPTGEGE. The whole CDR3 sequence is CASSPTGEGEQYF.

In the case of this clone: The sequence runs out 3 residues before the end of the CDR3; the remainder is reconstructed from the germline J gene. V and J are TRBV30 and TRBJ2-5; 7 bases fit TRBD1. The V segment lost 2 bases and the J segment 4 bases; nucleotides outside the gene matches: 10. In germline, CDR1 is GTSNPN, CDR2 SVGIG (reference sequence). The CDR3 loop spans 15 amino acids. CDR3 region: CAWSRFPRGRETQYF. CDR3 DNA, as far as it was read: TGTGCCTGGAGTAGATTTCCGAGGGGGCGAGAGACC.

Comments on this clone: The CDR3 end is not reached by the read, which stops 3 residues before it; the germline J gene fills it in. The chain is built from TRBV7-9 and TRBJ2-7; no reliable D call. Germline assignment: CDR1 SEHNR and CDR2 FQNEAQ (reference sequence). V lost 5 bases and J 0 bases, leaving 14 bases between the germline ends. This CDR3 contains 15 residues. CDR3 DNA, as far as it was read: TGTGCCAGCAGCCCCGCCTACTCAAGCTCCTACGAG. The encoded protein is CASSPAYSSSYE. The full CDR3 reads CASSPAYSSSYEQYF.

Concerning this clone itself: With the read ending 3 residues before the CDR3 end, the germline J gene is used to fill in that end. The V gene is TRBV20-1, the J gene TRBJ2-7, with D tentatively TRBD2 (5 bases). V shed 5 bases and J shed 5 bases, with 13 bases lying between them. The CDR3 spans 12 residues. Germline V gene data show CDR1 as DFQATT and CDR2 as SNEGSKA (reference sequence). CDR3 bases read: TGCAGTGCTGGACTGAAGGTGGACGAG. Its translation is CSAGLKVDE. The whole CDR3 region reads CSAGLKVDEQYF.

Details on this clone: The read comes to an end 3 residues before the CDR3 does, leaving the germline J gene to fill in the end. The chain recombines TRBV2 with TRBJ1-5; D might be TRBD1 (5 bases). The CDR3 contains 13 residues. Germline V gives CDR1 SNHLY, CDR2 FYNNEI. Between the trimmed V and J ends, which lost 4 bases and 4 bases, there was a span of 8 bases. The CDR3 loop reads CASSAQGNQPQHF. The part of the CDR3 DNA that was read is TGTGCCAGCAGTGCCCAGGGAAATCAGCCC.

In the case of this clone: With the read ending 3 residues before the CDR3 end, the germline J gene is used to fill in that end. V usage is TRBV2 and J usage is TRBJ1-6; the match to TRBD1 covers 7 bases. Germline assignment: CDR1 SNHLY and CDR2 FYNNEI. The CDR3 sequence is 13 residues long. Trimming removed 7 bases from V and 9 bases from J; junction bases left unmatched: 6. Partial CDR3 DNA: TGTGCCAGCAAGACAGGGCTGGCTTCACCC. Translating gives CASKTGLASP. The whole CDR3 sequence reads CASKTGLASPLHF.